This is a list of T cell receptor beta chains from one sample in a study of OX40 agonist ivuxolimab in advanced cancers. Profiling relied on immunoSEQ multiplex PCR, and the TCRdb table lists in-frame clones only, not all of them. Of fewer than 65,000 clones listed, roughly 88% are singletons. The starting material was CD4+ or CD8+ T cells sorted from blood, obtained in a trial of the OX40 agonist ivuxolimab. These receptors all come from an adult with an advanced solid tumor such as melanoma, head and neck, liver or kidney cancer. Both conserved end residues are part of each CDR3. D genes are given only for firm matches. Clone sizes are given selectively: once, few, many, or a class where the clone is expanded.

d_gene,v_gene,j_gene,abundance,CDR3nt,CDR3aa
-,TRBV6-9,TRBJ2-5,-,TGTGCCAGCAGTTATTGCATACAAGAGACCCAGTACTTC,CASSYCIQETQYF
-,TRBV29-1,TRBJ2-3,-,TGCAGCGTGGGGGGACAGTCCAGCACAGATACGCAGTATTTT,CSVGGQSSTDTQYF
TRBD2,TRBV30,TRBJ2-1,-,TGTGCCTGGAGTGCGCCGGGACTAGCGGGAGCAAGCTCCTACAATGAGCAGTTCTTC,CAWSAPGLAGASSYNEQFF
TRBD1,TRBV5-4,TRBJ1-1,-,TGTGCCAGCAGCTCGGACAGGGGGCAAAGTGTGTCTTTCTTT,CASSSDRGQSVSFF
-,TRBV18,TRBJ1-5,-,TGTGCCAGCTCACCACGAACAGGAAGCAATCAGCCCCAGCATTTT,CASSPRTGSNQPQHF
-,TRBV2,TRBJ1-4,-,TGTGCCAGCAGTGATACGATCAGAGAAAAACTGTTTTTT,CASSDTIREKLFF
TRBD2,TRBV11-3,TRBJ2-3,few,TGTGCCAGCCGAGCGGGGAACCCCCCAAATACGCAGTATTTT,CASRAGNPPNTQYF
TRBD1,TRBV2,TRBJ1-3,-,TGTGCCAGCAGACAGGGGACTGGAAACACCATATATTTT,CASRQGTGNTIYF
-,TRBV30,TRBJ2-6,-,TGTGCCTGTTCCCTCGGGGGTGACTCTGGGGCCAACGTCCTGACTTTC,CACSLGGDSGANVLTF
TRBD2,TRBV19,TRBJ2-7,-,TGTGCCAGTAGTATCGGGGAGGGCTACGAGCAGTACTTC,CASSIGEGYEQYF
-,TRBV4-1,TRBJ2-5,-,TGCGCCAGCAGCCAAGCTAAGGGGGAGACCCAGTACTTC,CASSQAKGETQYF
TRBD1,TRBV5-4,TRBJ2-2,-,TGTGCCAGCAGCTTGAAACCAGGGGGCATCACCGGGGAGCTGTTTTTT,CASSLKPGGITGELFF
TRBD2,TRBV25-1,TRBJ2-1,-,TGTGCCAGCAGGGGGACTAGCGGGAGTTATGAGCAGTTCTTC,CASRGTSGSYEQFF
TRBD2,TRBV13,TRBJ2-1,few,TGTGCCAGCAGCTTAGGCCCTAGCGGGAGATTATCCTACAATGAGCAGTTCTTC,CASSLGPSGRLSYNEQFF
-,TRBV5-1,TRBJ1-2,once,TGCGCCATCTCGGACGATAACTATGGCTACACCTTC,CAISDDNYGYTF
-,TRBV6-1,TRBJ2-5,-,TGTGCCAGCAGTGCGGGACCTTTGACGCAAGAGACCCAGTACTTC,CASSAGPLTQETQYF
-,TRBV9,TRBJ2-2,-,TGTGCCAGCAGCGTAGCTACGCACGCTAGTTCAGGGGAGCTGTTTTTT,CASSVATHASSGELFF
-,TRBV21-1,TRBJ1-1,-,TGTGCCAGCACCTACACGACCGGGACAGGGGGATTGAGCGATGAAGCTTTCTTT,CASTYTTGTGGLSDEAFF
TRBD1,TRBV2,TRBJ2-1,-,TGTGCCAGCAGGGTAACAGGGGTTGGTGAGCAGTTCTTC,CASRVTGVGEQFF
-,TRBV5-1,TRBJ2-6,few,TGCGCCAGCAGAGACGACAGCTCTGGGGCCAACGTCCTGACTTTC,CASRDDSSGANVLTF
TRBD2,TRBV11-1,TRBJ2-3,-,TGTGCCAGCAGCTCGTCTAGCGGGGGCACAGATACGCAGTATTTT,CASSSSSGGTDTQYF
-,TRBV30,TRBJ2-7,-,TGTGCCTGGAGTCTGTGGGCTTCCTACGAGCAGTACTTC,CAWSLWASYEQYF
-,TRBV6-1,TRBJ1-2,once,TGTGCCAGCAGGGAAGGGGTGAACTATGGCTACACCTTC,CASREGVNYGYTF
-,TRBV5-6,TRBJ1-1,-,TGTGCCAGCAGCTCACCGACACAGGGCAACACTGAAGCTTTCTTT,CASSSPTQGNTEAFF
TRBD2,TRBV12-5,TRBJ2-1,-,TGTGCTAGTGGACTAGGACTAGCGGGAGTTGTCGAGCAGTTCTTC,CASGLGLAGVVEQFF
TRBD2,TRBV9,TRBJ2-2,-,TGTGCCAGCAGCGCGACTAGCGGGAGTGTGACCGGGGAGCTGTTTTTT,CASSATSGSVTGELFF
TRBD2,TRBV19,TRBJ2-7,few,TGTGCCAGTAGTATTGGGACTAGCGCTTACGAGCAGTACTTC,CASSIGTSAYEQYF
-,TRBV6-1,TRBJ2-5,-,TGTGCCAGCAGCCCCCAGCAAGAGACCCAGTACTTC,CASSPQQETQYF
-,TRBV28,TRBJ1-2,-,TGTGCCAGCAGGTTCACAGGGCAAGGCTACACCTTC,CASRFTGQGYTF
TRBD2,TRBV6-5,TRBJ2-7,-,TGTGCCAGCAGTTCCGGGACTAGCTACGAGCAGTACTTC,CASSSGTSYEQYF
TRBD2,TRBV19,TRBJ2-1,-,TGTGCCAGTAGTATGGCGGGAGGTCACAATGAGCAGTTCTTC,CASSMAGGHNEQFF
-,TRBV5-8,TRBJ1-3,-,TGTGCCAGCAGCTTATCCAGGGACTCTGGAAACACCATATATTTT,CASSLSRDSGNTIYF
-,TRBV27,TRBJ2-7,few,TGTGCCAGCAGTGCCAGCTCCAAGAGCTCCTACGAGCAGTACTTC,CASSASSKSSYEQYF
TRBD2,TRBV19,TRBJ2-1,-,TGTGCCAGTACCTCAATGAGTAGCGGGATTGGCCGCAATGAGCAGTTCTTC,CASTSMSSGIGRNEQFF
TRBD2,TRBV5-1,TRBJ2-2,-,TGCGCCAGCAGCTTTCCGGGCGGGAGGACCGGGGAGCTGTTTTTT,CASSFPGGRTGELFF